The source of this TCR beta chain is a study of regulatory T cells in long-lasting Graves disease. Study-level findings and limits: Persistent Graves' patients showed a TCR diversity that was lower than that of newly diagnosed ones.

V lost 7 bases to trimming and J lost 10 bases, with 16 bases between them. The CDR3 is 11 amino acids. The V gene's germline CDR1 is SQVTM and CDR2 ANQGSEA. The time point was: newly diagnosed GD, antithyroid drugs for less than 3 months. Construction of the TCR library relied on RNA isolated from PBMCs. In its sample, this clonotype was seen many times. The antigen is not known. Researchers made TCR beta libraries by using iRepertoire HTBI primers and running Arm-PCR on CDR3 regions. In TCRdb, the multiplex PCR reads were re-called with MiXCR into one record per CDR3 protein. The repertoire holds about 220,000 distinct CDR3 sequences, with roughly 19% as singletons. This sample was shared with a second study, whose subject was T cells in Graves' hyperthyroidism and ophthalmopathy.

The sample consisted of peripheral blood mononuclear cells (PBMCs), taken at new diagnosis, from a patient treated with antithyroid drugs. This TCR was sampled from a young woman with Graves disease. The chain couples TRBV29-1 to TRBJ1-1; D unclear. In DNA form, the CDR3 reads TGCAGCGCCGGTCTCGGTGGAAGAGCTTTCTTT. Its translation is CSAGLGGRAFF.